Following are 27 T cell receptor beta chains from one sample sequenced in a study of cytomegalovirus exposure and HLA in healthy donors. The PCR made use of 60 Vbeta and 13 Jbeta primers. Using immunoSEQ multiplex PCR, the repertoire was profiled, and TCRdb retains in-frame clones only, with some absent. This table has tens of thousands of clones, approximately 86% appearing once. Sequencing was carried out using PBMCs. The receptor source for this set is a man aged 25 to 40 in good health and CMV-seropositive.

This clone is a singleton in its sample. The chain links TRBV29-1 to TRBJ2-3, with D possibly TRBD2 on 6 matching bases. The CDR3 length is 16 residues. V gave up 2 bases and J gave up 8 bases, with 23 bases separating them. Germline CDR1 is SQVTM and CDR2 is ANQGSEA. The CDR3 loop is CSVEPIADPNVVTQYF. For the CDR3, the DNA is TGCAGCGTTGAACCGATAGCGGACCCAAACGTAGTTACGCAGTATTTT.

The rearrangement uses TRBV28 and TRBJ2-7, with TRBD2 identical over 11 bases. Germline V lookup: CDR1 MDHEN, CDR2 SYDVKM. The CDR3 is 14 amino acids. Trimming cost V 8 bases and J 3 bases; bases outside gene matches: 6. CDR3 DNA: TGTGCCAGCCGGCAAACTAGCGGGAGCTACGAGCAGTACTTC. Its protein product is CASRQTSGSYEQYF.

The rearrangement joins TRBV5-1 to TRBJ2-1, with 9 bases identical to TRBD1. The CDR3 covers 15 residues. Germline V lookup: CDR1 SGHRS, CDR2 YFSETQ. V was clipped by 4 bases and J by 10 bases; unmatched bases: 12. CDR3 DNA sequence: TGCGCCAGCAGCAAAGGGACAGGGCGTACCTTCGAGCAGTTCTTC. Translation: CASSKGTGRTFEQFF.

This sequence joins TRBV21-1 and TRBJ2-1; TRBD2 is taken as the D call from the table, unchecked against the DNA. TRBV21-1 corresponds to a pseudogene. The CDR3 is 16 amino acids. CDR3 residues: CASSKIRDYPTDEQFF. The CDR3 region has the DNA TGTGCCAGCAGCAAAATCCGGGACTACCCTACAGATGAGCAGTTCTTC.

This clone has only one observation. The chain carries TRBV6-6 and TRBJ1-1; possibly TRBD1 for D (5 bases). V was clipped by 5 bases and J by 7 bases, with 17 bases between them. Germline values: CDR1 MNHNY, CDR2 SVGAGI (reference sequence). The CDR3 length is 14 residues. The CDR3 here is CASSDGGTLYEAFF. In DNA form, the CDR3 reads TGTGCCAGCAGTGACGGAGGGACCCTATATGAAGCTTTCTTT.

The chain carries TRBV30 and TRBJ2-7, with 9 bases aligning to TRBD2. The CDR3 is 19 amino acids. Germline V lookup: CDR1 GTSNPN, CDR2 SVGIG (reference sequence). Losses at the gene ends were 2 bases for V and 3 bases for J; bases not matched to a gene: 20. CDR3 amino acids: CAWSSQPRLAVDSDYEQYF. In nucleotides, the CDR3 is TGTGCCTGGAGTTCACAACCTCGACTAGCGGTCGATAGCGACTACGAGCAGTACTTC.

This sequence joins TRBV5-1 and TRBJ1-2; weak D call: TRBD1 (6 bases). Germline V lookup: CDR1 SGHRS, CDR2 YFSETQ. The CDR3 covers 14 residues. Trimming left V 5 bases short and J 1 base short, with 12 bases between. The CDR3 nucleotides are TGCGCCAGCAGTCCAGGGGCGATTAACTATGGCTACACCTTC. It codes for CASSPGAINYGYTF.

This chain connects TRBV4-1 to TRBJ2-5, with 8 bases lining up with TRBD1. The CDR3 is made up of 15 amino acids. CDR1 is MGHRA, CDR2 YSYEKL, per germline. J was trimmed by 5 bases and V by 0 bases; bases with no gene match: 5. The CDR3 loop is CASSQEDRASETQYF. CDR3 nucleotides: TGCGCCAGCAGCCAAGAGGACAGGGCTTCGGAGACCCAGTACTTC.

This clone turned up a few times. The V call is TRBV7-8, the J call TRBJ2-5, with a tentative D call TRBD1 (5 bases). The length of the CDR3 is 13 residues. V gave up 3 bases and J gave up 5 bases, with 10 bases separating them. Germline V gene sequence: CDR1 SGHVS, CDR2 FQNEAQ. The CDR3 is CASSFQGWETQYF. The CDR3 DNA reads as TGTGCCAGCAGCTTCCAGGGTTGGGAGACCCAGTACTTC.

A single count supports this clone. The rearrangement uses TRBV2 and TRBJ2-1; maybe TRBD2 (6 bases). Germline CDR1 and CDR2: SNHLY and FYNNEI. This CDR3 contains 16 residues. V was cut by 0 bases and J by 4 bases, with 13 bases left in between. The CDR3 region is CASSEASGGAYNEQFF. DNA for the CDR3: TGTGCCAGCAGTGAAGCAAGTGGCGGGGCTTACAATGAGCAGTTCTTC.

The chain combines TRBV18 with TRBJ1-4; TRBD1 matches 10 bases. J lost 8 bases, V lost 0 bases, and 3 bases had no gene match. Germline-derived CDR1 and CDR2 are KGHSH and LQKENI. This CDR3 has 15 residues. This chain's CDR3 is CASSPPGQGTEKLFF. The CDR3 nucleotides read TGTGCCAGCTCACCACCGGGACAGGGGACCGAAAAACTGTTTTTT. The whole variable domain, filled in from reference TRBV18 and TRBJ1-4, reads NAGVMQNPRHLVRRRGQEARLRCSPMKGHSHVYWYRQLPEEGLKFMVYLQKENIIDESGMPKERFSAEFPKEGPSILRIQQVVRGDSAAYFCASSPPGQGTEKLFFGSGTQLSVL.

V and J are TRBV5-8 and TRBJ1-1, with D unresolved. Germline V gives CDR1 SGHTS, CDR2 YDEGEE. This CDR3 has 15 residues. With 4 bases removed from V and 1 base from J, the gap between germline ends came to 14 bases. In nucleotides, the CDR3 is TGTGCCAGCAGCCCGAGAGAAGTTTCGAACACTGAAGCTTTCTTT. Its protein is CASSPREVSNTEAFF. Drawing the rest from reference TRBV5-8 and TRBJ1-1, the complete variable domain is EAGVTQSPTHLIKTRGQQATLRCSPISGHTSVYWYQQALGLGLQFLLWYDEGEERNRGNFPPRFSGRQFPNYSSELNVNALELEDSALYLCASSPREVSNTEAFFGQGTRLTVV.

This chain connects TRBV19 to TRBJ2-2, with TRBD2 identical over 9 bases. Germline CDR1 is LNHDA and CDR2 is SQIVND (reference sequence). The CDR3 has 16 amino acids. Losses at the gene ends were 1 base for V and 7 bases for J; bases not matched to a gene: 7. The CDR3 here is CASSIGGRVTIGELFF. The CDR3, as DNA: TGTGCCAGTAGTATAGGCGGGAGGGTGACTATCGGGGAGCTGTTTTTT.

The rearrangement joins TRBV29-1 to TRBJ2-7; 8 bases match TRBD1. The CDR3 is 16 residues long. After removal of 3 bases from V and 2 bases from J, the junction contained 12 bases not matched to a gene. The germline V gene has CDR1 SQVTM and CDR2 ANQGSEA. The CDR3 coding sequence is TGCAGCGTTGAGCTAAGCGCGACAGGGGTGACCTACGAGCAGTACTTC. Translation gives CSVELSATGVTYEQYF.

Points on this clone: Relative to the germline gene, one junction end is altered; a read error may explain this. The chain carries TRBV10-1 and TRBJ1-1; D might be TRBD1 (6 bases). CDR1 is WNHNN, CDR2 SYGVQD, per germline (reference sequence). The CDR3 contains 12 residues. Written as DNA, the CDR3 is TGCGCCAGCAGAGGACAGAACACCGAAGCTTTCTTT. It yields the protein CASRGQNTEAFF.

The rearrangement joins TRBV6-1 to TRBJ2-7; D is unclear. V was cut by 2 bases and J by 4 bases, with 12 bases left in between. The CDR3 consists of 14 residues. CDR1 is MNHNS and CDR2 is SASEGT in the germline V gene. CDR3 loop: CASSELLMTYEQYF. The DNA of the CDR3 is TGTGCCAGCAGTGAACTCCTAATGACTTACGAGCAGTACTTC.

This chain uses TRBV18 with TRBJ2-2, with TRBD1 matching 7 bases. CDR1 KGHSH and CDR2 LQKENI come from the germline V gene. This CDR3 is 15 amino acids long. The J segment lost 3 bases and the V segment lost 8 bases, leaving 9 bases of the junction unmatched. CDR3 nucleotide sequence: TGTGCCAGCGCTGAACAGGGGACGGACACCGGGGAGCTGTTTTTT. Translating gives CASAEQGTDTGELFF.

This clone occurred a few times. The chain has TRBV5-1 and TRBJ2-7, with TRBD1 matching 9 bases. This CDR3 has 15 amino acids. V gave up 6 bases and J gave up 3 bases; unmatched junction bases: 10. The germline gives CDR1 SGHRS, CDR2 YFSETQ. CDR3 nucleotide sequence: TGCGCCAGCAAACCCGGGACAGGGATTTACTACGAGCAGTACTTC. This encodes CASKPGTGIYYEQYF.

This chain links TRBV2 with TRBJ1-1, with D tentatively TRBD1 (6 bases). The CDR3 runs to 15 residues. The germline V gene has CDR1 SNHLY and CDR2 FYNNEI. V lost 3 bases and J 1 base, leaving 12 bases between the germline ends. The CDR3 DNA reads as TGTGCCAGCAGTGACAGGGGCGCGGGGAACACTGAAGCTTTCTTT. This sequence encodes CASSDRGAGNTEAFF.

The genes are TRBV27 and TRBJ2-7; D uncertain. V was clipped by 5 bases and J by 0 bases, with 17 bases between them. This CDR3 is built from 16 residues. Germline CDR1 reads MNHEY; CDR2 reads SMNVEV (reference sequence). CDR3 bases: TGTGCCAGCAGTCCCCTTGAACATGGTGGCTCCTACGAGCAGTACTTC. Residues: CASSPLEHGGSYEQYF.

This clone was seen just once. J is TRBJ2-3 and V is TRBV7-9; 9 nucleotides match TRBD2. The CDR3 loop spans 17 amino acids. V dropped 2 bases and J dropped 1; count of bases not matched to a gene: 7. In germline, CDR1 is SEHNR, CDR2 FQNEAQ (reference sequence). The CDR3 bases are TGTGCCAGCAGCTTATTTGGTCGGACTAGCGGCACAGATACGCAGTATTTT. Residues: CASSLFGRTSGTDTQYF.

The CDR3 bases are TGCGCCAGCAGCCGCAGCGGGACTGTGCAAGAGACCCAGTACTTC. This gives the protein CASSRSGTVQETQYF. V gene TRBV4-1 combines with J gene TRBJ2-5, with TRBD2 matching over 7 bases. V shed 4 bases, J shed 2 bases, and the junction held 7 bases outside the gene matches. The CDR3 contains 15 residues. The germline V gene encodes CDR1 MGHRA and CDR2 YSYEKL.

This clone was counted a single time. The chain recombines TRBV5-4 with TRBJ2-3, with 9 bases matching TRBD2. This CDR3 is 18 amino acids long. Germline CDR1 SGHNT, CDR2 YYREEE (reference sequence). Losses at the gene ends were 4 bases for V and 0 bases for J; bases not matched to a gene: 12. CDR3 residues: CASSGRGLAGTSTDTQYF. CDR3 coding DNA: TGTGCCAGCAGCGGTCGGGGGCTAGCGGGAACTAGCACAGATACGCAGTATTTT.

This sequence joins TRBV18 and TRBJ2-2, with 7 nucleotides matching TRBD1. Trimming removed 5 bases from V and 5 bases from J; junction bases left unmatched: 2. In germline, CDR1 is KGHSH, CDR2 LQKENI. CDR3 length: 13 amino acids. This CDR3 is CASSAGGTGELFF. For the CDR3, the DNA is TGTGCCAGCTCAGCAGGGGGTACCGGGGAGCTGTTTTTT.

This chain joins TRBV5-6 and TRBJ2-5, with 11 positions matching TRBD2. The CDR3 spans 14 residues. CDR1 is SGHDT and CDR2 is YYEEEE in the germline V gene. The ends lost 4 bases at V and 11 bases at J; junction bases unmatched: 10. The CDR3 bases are TGTGCCAGCAGCCTGACTAGCGGGACGGGGGAGCAGTACTTC. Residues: CASSLTSGTGEQYF. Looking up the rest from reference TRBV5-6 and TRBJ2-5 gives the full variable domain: DAGVTQSPTHLIKTRGQQVTLRCSPKSGHDTVSWYQQALGQGPQFIFQYYEEEERQRGNFPDRFSGHQFPNYSSELNVNALLLGDSALYLCASSLTSGTGEQYFGPGTRLLVL.

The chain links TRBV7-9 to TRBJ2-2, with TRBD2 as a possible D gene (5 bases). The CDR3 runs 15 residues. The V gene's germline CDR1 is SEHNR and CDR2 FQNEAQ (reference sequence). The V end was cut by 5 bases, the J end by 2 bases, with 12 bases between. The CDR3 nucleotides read TGTGCCAGCAGCGCCCTGAGGGCCAACACCGGGGAGCTGTTTTTT. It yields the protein CASSALRANTGELFF.

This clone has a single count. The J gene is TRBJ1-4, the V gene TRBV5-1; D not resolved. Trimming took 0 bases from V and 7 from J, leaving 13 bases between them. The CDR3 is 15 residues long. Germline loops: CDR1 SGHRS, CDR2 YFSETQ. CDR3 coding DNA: TGCGCCAGCAGCTTGGGGGCCGGAAAGAGTGAAAAACTGTTTTTT. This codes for CASSLGAGKSEKLFF.